This is a list of T cell receptor beta chains from one sample in a study of blood T cell repertoires in COVID-19. The data were produced by immunoSEQ multiplex PCR, yet TCRdb's version contains in-frame clones alone and is incomplete. This table holds approximately 110,000 clones, over 65% found once. Input material: peripheral blood. The source is a woman in her fifties or sixties with acute or convalescent COVID-19. CDR3s include the opening cysteine and the closing phenylalanine or tryptophan. The order of the fields is clone size, D gene, V gene, J gene, CDR3 protein, CDR3 DNA. The D gene is left open where the match is weak. Clone size is shown for a subset of rows, as once, few, many or a class of expanded clone.

>.|TRBD1|TRBV29-1|TRBJ1-1
CSTIPGQGEAFF
TGCAGCACCATCCCCGGACAGGGGGAAGCTTTCTTT
>.|TRBD1|TRBV6-5|TRBJ2-7
CATTQGTDYEQYF
TGTGCCACTACCCAGGGGACAGACTACGAGCAGTACTTC
>.|.|TRBV2|TRBJ2-3
CASSETSIPDTQYF
TGTGCCAGCAGTGAAACTAGCATCCCAGATACGCAGTATTTT
>.|.|TRBV19|TRBJ2-7
CASSRTPMGPEQYF
TGTGCCAGTAGTAGGACCCCCATGGGGCCCGAGCAGTACTTC
>.|TRBD2|TRBV18|TRBJ2-1
CASSPGTSGGRSYNEQFF
TGTGCCAGCTCACCGGGGACTAGCGGGGGCCGCTCCTACAATGAGCAGTTCTTC
>.|TRBD1|TRBV19|TRBJ1-5
CASSMGQTSNQPQHF
TGTGCCAGTAGTATGGGACAGACAAGCAATCAGCCCCAGCATTTT
>.|TRBD1|TRBV6-6|TRBJ1-5
CAAVQGNSNQPQHF
TGTGCCGCCGTACAGGGGAACAGCAATCAGCCCCAGCATTTT
>many|.|TRBV3-1/TRBV3-2|TRBJ1-5
CASSQGGGQPQHF
TGTGCCAGCAGCCAAGGAGGGGGTCAGCCCCAGCATTTT
>.|TRBD2|TRBV19|TRBJ2-3
CASRLAGRADTQYF
TGTGCCAGCAGACTAGCGGGACGGGCAGATACGCAGTATTTT
>once|TRBD2|TRBV2|TRBJ2-1
CASSERTSAKNEQFF
TGTGCCAGCAGTGAACGGACTAGCGCAAAGAATGAGCAGTTCTTC
>.|.|TRBV18|TRBJ1-1
CASSPGPREEAFF
TGTGCCAGCTCACCGGGTCCTAGGGAGGAAGCTTTCTTT
>.|TRBD1|TRBV27|TRBJ2-7
CASSRGQAGSEQYF
TGTGCCAGCAGTCGGGGACAGGCAGGTAGCGAGCAGTACTTC
>.|.|TRBV5-1|TRBJ1-1
CASSLIPTLEAFF
TGCGCCAGCAGCTTAATTCCGACTCTGGAAGCTTTCTTT
>.|TRBD1|TRBV15|TRBJ2-7
CATSIGTESYEQYF
TGTGCCACCAGCATTGGGACAGAGTCCTACGAGCAGTACTTC
>.|TRBD1|TRBV30|TRBJ1-5
CAWSADRGDQPQHF
TGTGCCTGGAGTGCCGACAGGGGAGATCAGCCCCAGCATTTT
>.|.|TRBV12-3/TRBV12-4|TRBJ1-5
CASSLSSDQPQHF
TGTGCCAGCAGTTTAAGCAGCGATCAGCCCCAGCATTTT
>.|.|TRBV13|TRBJ2-6
CASSLAGVLDSGANVLTF
TGTGCCAGCAGCTTAGCAGGGGTTCTGGACTCTGGGGCCAACGTCCTGACTTTC
>.|.|TRBV5-8|TRBJ1-1
CASSLFSTEAFF
TGTGCCAGCAGCTTGTTCTCCACTGAAGCTTTCTTT
>.|.|TRBV2|TRBJ1-6
CASRIARQGSPLHF
TGTGCCAGCAGGATAGCCCGCCAAGGTTCACCCCTCCACTTT
>.|.|TRBV6-5|TRBJ2-5
CASSYGGRETQYF
TGTGCCAGCAGTTACGGAGGCCGGGAGACCCAGTACTTC
>.|TRBD1|TRBV5-1|TRBJ1-2
CASSSDRGGYTF
TGCGCCAGCAGCTCAGACAGGGGCGGCTACACCTTC
>.|.|TRBV5-1|TRBJ1-3
CASSRESSGNTIYF
TGCGCCAGCAGCCGGGAGAGCTCTGGAAACACCATATATTTT
>.|TRBD1|TRBV7-6|TRBJ1-1
CASSLAALGSGGNTEAFF
TGTGCCAGCAGCTTAGCGGCCCTTGGGTCAGGGGGCAACACTGAAGCTTTCTTT
>.|TRBD1|TRBV28|TRBJ1-4
CASSPSTGVKEKLFF
TGTGCCAGCAGTCCCTCGACAGGGGTTAAGGAAAAACTGTTTTTT
>.|TRBD1|TRBV6-5|TRBJ1-5
CAGQTGGHNQPQHF
TGTGCCGGCCAGACAGGGGGCCACAATCAGCCCCAGCATTTT
>.|TRBD1|TRBV5-8|TRBJ1-5
CASSLARTGSQPQHF
TGTGCCAGCAGCTTGGCGAGGACAGGGAGTCAGCCCCAGCATTTT
>.|.|TRBV15|TRBJ2-3
CATSAADTQYF
TGTGCCACCTCCGCGGCAGATACGCAGTATTTT
>.|.|TRBV20-1|TRBJ2-1
CSATRGNEQFF
TGCAGTGCGACCCGGGGGAATGAGCAGTTCTTC
>few|TRBD2|TRBV28|TRBJ2-5
CASWGLAGGGGETQYF
TGTGCCAGCTGGGGACTAGCGGGTGGGGGCGGGGAGACCCAGTACTTC
>.|.|TRBV6-1|TRBJ1-3
CASSERRGTGNTIYF
TGTGCCAGCAGTGAACGGAGGGGAACTGGAAACACCATATATTTT
>.|TRBD1|TRBV2|TRBJ1-2
CASLYRGDGYTF
TGTGCCAGCCTTTACAGGGGAGACGGCTACACCTTC
>.|TRBD2|TRBV7-2|TRBJ2-7
CASSLRAGRASEQYF
TGTGCCAGCAGCTTACGGGCCGGGAGGGCCAGCGAGCAGTACTTC
>.|.|TRBV28|TRBJ1-5
CASSLIGAMTPQHF
TGTGCCAGCAGTTTAATAGGGGCTATGACGCCCCAGCATTTT
>.|TRBD1|TRBV15|TRBJ1-2
CATSKDRHYGYTF
TGTGCCACCAGCAAGGACAGGCACTATGGCTACACCTTC
>few|.|TRBV29-1|TRBJ1-4
CSVAGANEKLFF
TGCAGCGTTGCCGGGGCTAATGAAAAACTGTTTTTT
>few|TRBD1|TRBV19|TRBJ1-5
CASGGQSNQPQHF
TGTGCCAGTGGGGGACAGAGCAATCAGCCCCAGCATTTT
>.|TRBD2|TRBV20-1|TRBJ2-1
CSASQLAGGDIDNEQFF
TGCAGTGCTAGTCAGCTAGCGGGAGGAGATATCGACAATGAGCAGTTCTTC
>.|.|TRBV7-2|TRBJ2-1
CASSSSGKYNEQFF
TGTGCCAGCAGCTCTTCCGGGAAGTACAATGAGCAGTTCTTC
>.|.|TRBV15|TRBJ1-1
CATSRGSYVNTEAFF
TGTGCCACCAGCAGAGGTAGTTATGTGAACACTGAAGCTTTCTTT
>.|.|TRBV20-1|TRBJ1-2
CSASDRSWGYTF
TGCAGTGCTAGTGATCGAAGCTGGGGCTACACCTTC
>.|.|TRBV5-1|TRBJ2-7
CASSSTGYRSYEQYF
TGCGCCAGCAGCTCAACAGGGTATAGGTCCTACGAGCAGTACTTC